This T cell receptor beta chain was sequenced during a study of CD8+ T cells in alopecia areata. Whole-study context: Tofacitinib treatment spanned 6 to 18 months, with 6 months off drug afterward. The authors scored treated patients' severity by affected scalp percentage. Findings and caveats of the study: Clarity of TCR sharing across patients fell short of that in mice, possibly HLA-related.

The treatment was: oral pan-JAK inhibitor, 5-10 mg twice daily. Starting from PBMCs, sorting isolated CD4+ and CD8+ T cells. cDNA reverse transcribed from extracted RNA served as the sequencing template. The assay was immunoSEQ multiplex PCR, and TCRdb's table has in-frame clones only and misses some. Of fewer than 250,000 clones in the sample, 50% to 75% were seen once. The sample holds a few counts of this clone. Its specificity is unknown. In germline, CDR1 is SGHTA, CDR2 FQGNSA. The length of the CDR3 is 15 residues. The ends lost 5 bases at V and 4 bases at J; junction bases unmatched: 10. This receptor was identified in a human donor with alopecia areata. The rearrangement uses TRBV7-2 and TRBJ1-1, with 7 bases matching TRBD1. The input for sequencing was CD4+ T cells sorted from blood, taken at week 4, from a patient treated with tofacitinib. The CDR3 protein is CASSPRQGLGTEAFF. Written as DNA, the CDR3 is TGTGCCAGCAGCCCCCGACAGGGTTTGGGCACTGAAGCTTTCTTT.